This note documents a single T cell receptor (beta chain) sequence. V gave up 6 bases and J gave up 0 bases, with 8 bases separating them. This CDR3 is 13 amino acids long. CDR1 is MNHNS and CDR2 is SASEGT in the germline V gene. The record originates from a study of OX40 agonist ivuxolimab in advanced cancers. Method: immunoSEQ multiplex PCR; TCRdb's copy keeps in-frame clones and lacks some. The sample records 55,000 to 80,000 clones, roughly 84% being singletons. This specimen consisted of CD4+ or CD8+ T cells sorted from blood, obtained in a trial of the OX40 agonist ivuxolimab. The TCR comes from an adult with an advanced solid tumor such as melanoma, head and neck, liver or kidney cancer. The J gene is TRBJ1-1, the V gene TRBV6-1; TRBD1 might be the D (5 bases). As DNA, the CDR3 is TGTGCCAGCAGGGGGGGACTGAACACTGAAGCTTTCTTT. Amino acids: CASRGGLNTEAFF.